The TCR beta chain described here comes from a study of radiotherapy plus CTLA-4 blockade in lung cancer. Study-wide points: Peripheral blood showed expansion of tumor-derived TCR clones after radiotherapy and ipilimumab.

Concerning this clone: Its antigen remains unknown.

The repertoire was sequenced with immunoSEQ multiplex PCR; TCRdb's copy has only in-frame clones and lacks some. The sample consists of 35,000 to 40,000 clones, approximately 83% of them appearing once. Sequenced material: peripheral blood, taken from a patient treated with radiotherapy plus ipilimumab. This receptor was obtained from a human donor with non-small cell lung cancer whose response to radiotherapy plus ipilimumab could not be evaluated.

The CDR3 nucleotides are TGTGCCAGTCACAGGCTCGTCGGCGCGGCTTTCTTT. Protein product: CASHRLVGAAFF. This rearrangement joins TRBV28 to TRBJ1-1; D is perhaps TRBD1 (5 bases). The germline gives CDR1 MDHEN, CDR2 SYDVKM. This CDR3 is 12 amino acids long. V gave up 9 bases and J gave up 11 bases, with 19 bases separating them.